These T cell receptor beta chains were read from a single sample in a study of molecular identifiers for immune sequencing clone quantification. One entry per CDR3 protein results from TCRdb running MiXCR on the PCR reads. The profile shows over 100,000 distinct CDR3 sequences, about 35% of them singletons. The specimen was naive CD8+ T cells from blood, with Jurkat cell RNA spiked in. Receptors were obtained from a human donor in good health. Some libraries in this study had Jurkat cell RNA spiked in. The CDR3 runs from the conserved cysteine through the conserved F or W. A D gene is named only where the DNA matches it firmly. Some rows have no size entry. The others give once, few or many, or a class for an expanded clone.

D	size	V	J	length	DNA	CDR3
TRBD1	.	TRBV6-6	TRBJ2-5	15	TGTGCCAGCAGTGAGACAGGGCCGCGGAAAGGGACCCAGTACTTC	CASSETGPRKGTQYF
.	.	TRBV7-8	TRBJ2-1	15	TGTGCCAGCAGCCCGGTTTTCAGCTCCTACAATGAGCAGTTCTTC	CASSPVFSSYNEQFF
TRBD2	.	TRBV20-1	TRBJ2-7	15	TGCAGTGCTAAAACTTCTAGCGGGAGGCTCTACGAGCAGCACTTC	CSAKTSSGRLYEQHF
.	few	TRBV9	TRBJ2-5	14	TGTGCCAGCAGCTCCTCGGGCAGCCAAGAGACCCAGTACTTC	CASSSSGSQETQYF
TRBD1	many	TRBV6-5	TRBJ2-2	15	TGTGCCAGCAGGATTCGGGACAGGGTTAGCGGGGAGCTGTTTTTT	CASRIRDRVSGELFF
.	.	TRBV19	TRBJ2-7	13	TGTGCCAGTAGCAATAGGGGGGGCCACGAGCAGTACTTC	CASSNRGGHEQYF
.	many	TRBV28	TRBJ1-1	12	TGTGCCAGCAGTTTCCTCCCAAAAGCAGCTTTCTTT	CASSFLPKAAFF
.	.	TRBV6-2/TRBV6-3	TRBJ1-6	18	TGTGCCAGCAGTTACTCGTCTGCAAGGAGCTCCTATAATTCACCCCCCCACTTT	CASSYSSARSSYNSPPHF
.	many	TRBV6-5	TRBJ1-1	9	TGTGCCAGCAGGACTGAAGCTTTCTTT	CASRTEAFF
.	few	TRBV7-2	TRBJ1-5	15	TGTGCCAGCAGCTTGGGCGGTGGGGGGGCTGAGCCCCAGCATTTT	CASSLGGGGAEPQHF
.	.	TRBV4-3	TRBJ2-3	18	TGCGCCAGCAGCCAAGGGGCGTGGGGGCCGGGAGGCACAGATACGCAGTATTTT	CASSQGAWGPGGTDTQYF
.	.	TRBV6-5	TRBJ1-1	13	TGTGCCAGCAGTTCCAGGGTTTTCTCTGAAGCTTTCTTT	CASSSRVFSEAFF
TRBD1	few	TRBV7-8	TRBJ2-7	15	TGTGCCAGCAGCGCATCGGACAGGGTTGAGTACGAGCAGTACTTC	CASSASDRVEYEQYF
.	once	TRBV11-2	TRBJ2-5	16	TGTGCCAGCAGCTTAGATCGGGGCAGGGCCCAAGAGACCCAGCACTTC	CASSLDRGRAQETQHF
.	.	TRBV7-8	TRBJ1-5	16	TGTGCCAGCACCCATTCGGAGGGTTATAGCAATCAGCCCCAGCATTTT	CASTHSEGYSNQPQHF
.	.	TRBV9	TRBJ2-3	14	TGTGCCAGCTGCCCATTCTTAGACTTGGATACGCAGTATTTT	CASCPFLDLDTQYF
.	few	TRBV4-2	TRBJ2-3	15	TGTGCCAGCAGCCAGGCAGGGAACCCTCCAGATACGCAGTATTTT	CASSQAGNPPDTQYF
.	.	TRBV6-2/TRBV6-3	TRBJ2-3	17	TGTGCCAGCAGTTACTCGCGGGACGCCGCACTTAAAGATACGCAGTATTTT	CASSYSRDAALKDTQYF
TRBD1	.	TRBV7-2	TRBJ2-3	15	TGTGCCAGCAGCCCCCGGGACAGGCTCACAGATACGCAGAATTTT	CASSPRDRLTDTQNF
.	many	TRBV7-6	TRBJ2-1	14	TGTGCCAGCAGCCCTCCCGCCCATAACAATGAGCAGTTCTTC	CASSPPAHNNEQFF
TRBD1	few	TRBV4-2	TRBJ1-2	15	TGTGCCAGCAGCCCGACAGGGGCCCTCCCTTATGGCTACACCTTC	CASSPTGALPYGYTF
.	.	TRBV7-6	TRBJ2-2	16	TGTGCCAGCAGCTTGATCGGCGGAATGAACTCCGGGGAGCTGTTTTTT	CASSLIGGMNSGELFF
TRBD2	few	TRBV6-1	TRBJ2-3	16	TGTGCCAGCTCCGCGGGAGGGCCTTTAAGCACAGATACGCAGTATTTT	CASSAGGPLSTDTQYF
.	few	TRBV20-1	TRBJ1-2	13	TGCAGTGCTCCCCAGGGTCGGAACTATGGCTACACCTTC	CSAPQGRNYGYTF
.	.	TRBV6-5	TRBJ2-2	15	TGTGCCAGCAGTACGACAGAAACAGACACCGGGGAGCTGTTTTTT	CASSTTETDTGELFF
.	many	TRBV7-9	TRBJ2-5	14	TGTGCCAGCAGCTCCCCCGCTAGCCGCGAGACCCAGTACTTC	CASSSPASRETQYF
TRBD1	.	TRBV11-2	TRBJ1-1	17	TGTGCCAGCAGCTTATTAGGGCAGGGGGATCTGGCCACTGAAGCTTTCTTT	CASSLLGQGDLATEAFF
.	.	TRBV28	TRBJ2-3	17	TGTGCCAGCAGTTTCCCCCCCACAGGGTTACTCACAGATACGCAGTATTTT	CASSFPPTGLLTDTQYF
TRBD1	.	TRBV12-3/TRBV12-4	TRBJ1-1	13	TGTGCCACCGCCGGACAGGGGGCGGCTGAAGCTTTCTTT	CATAGQGAAEAFF
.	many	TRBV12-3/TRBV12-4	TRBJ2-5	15	TGTGCCAGCAGTTCCCCCCACACGGGCGGGGCGACCCAGTACTTC	CASSSPHTGGATQYF
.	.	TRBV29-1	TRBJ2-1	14	TGCAGCATTCACCGGGAGTTTGTACTTCATGAGCAGTTCTTC	CSIHREFVLHEQFF
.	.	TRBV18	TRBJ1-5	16	TGTGCCAGCTCACCACCCGAGGGTACTAGCAATCAGCCCCAGCATTTT	CASSPPEGTSNQPQHF
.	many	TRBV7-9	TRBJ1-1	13	TGTGCCAGCAGCCCCCCGGGGTCCACTGAAGCTTTCTTT	CASSPPGSTEAFF
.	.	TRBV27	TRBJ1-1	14	TGTGCCAGCAGTTTATGGGGGACGAACACTGAAGCTTTCTTT	CASSLWGTNTEAFF
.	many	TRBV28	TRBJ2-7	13	TGTGCCAGCAGTTTTACGGGAGCGTACGAGCAGTACTTC	CASSFTGAYEQYF
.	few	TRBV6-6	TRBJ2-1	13	TGTGCCAGCACCAACCCCCGGGACAATGAGCAGTTCTTC	CASTNPRDNEQFF
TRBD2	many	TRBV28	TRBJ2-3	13	TGTGCCAGCAAAACTAGCGGCACAGATACGCAGTATTTT	CASKTSGTDTQYF
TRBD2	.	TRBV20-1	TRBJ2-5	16	TGCAGCTCAAAGATGATTATGGGACTAGCGGGGGAGACCCAGTACTTC	CSSKMIMGLAGETQYF
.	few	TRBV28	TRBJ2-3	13	TGTGCCAGCAGTTTAGCCCCACAGGATACGCAGTATTTT	CASSLAPQDTQYF
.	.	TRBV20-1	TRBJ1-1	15	TGCAGTGCTAGAGATCCCTCTCAGGGGATCGGTGAAGCTTTCTTT	CSARDPSQGIGEAFF
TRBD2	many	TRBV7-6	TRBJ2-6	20	TGTGCCAGCAGCTTAGCAACCCCCTGGACTAGCCGGAATGGGGCCAACGTCCTGACTTTC	CASSLATPWTSRNGANVLTF
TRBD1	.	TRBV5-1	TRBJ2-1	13	TGCGCCAGCTGGGGACAGTCTTACAATGAGCAGTTCTTC	CASWGQSYNEQFF
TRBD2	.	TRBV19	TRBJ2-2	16	TGTGCCAGTAGATACCTATGGGGACTAACATCCGGGGAGCTGTTTTTT	CASRYLWGLTSGELFF
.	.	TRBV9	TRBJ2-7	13	TGTGCCAGCAGCGCGGGACCGGACTACGAGCAGTACTTC	CASSAGPDYEQYF